The rows below give T cell receptor beta chains drawn from one sample of a study of T cells in localized non-small cell lung cancer. Libraries were prepared by immunoSEQ multiplex PCR; TCRdb keeps only in-frame clonotypes and omits some of them. The profile shows about 1,900 clones, roughly 25% of them singletons. The sample in question was normal lung tissue next to the tumor, obtained before any cancer treatment. The origin of the receptors is an older female donor with stage I lung adenocarcinoma. Both conserved end residues are part of each CDR3. A D gene is named only where the DNA matches it firmly. Some rows mark clone size as missing; the rest say once, few, many or name a class of expanded clone.

J	size	D	length	V	DNA	CDR3
TRBJ2-7	NA	NA	18	TRBV15	TGTGCCACCAGCAGAAGAGACGACGGAGACAGCCCCTACTACGAGCAGTACTTC	CATSRRDDGDSPYYEQYF
TRBJ1-5	few	NA	13	TRBV18	TGTGCCAGCTCTCAGGATAGCAATCAGCCCCAGCATTTT	CASSQDSNQPQHF
TRBJ2-6	NA	TRBD1	19	TRBV18	TGTGCCAGCTCACCACGGGCGACAGGGACCCTTACTGGGGCCAACGTCCTGACTTTC	CASSPRATGTLTGANVLTF
TRBJ1-4	NA	NA	15	TRBV11-3	TGTGCCAGCAGACTGGGGGGTGCAACTAATGAAAAACTGTTTTTT	CASRLGGATNEKLFF
TRBJ1-5	large	NA	14	TRBV9	TGTGCCAGCAGGCCCGGATCTGGGGGACAGCCCCAGCATTTT	CASRPGSGGQPQHF
TRBJ1-2	medium-sized	NA	13	TRBV7-2	TGTGCCAGCAGCCGGGACGGAACCGATGGCTACACCTTC	CASSRDGTDGYTF
TRBJ2-7	NA	TRBD1	15	TRBV5-1	TGCGCCAGCAGCGCCGGACAGGCACTAACCTACGAGCAGTACTTC	CASSAGQALTYEQYF
TRBJ2-2	few	TRBD1	15	TRBV11-3	TGTGCCAGCAGCGACCGACAGGGAATCACCGGGGAGCTGTTTTTT	CASSDRQGITGELFF
TRBJ2-1	once	TRBD2	15	TRBV5-1	TGCGCCAGCAGCTTGGGTAGCGGCAGCGGGGATGAGCAGTTCTTC	CASSLGSGSGDEQFF
TRBJ2-3	NA	NA	13	TRBV9	TGTGCCAGCAGCCCAGACCGAGGGGATACGCAGTATTTT	CASSPDRGDTQYF
TRBJ2-3	NA	TRBD1	15	TRBV28	TGTGCCAGCAGTCCCCAGGGGGCCGAGGGGGATACGCAGTATTTT	CASSPQGAEGDTQYF
TRBJ1-1	NA	TRBD1	16	TRBV11-3	TGTGCCAGCAGCTTAAGCCAGGGGGCTGGGAACACTGAAGCTTTCTTT	CASSLSQGAGNTEAFF
TRBJ1-1	few	NA	15	TRBV11-3	TGTGCCAGCAGCTGGGGACACGGGGCCACCTCTGAAGCTTTCTTT	CASSWGHGATSEAFF
TRBJ1-1	few	NA	14	TRBV19	TGTGCCAGTAGTAATCGCAGGGGAAGGGCTGAAGCTTTCTTT	CASSNRRGRAEAFF
TRBJ2-7	few	NA	13	TRBV6-8	TGTGCCAGCAGTTATGGGGAAGCTTACGAGCAGTACTTC	CASSYGEAYEQYF
TRBJ1-5	NA	NA	13	TRBV29-1	TGCAGCGTGAACTTGGGGGCGGGGCAGCCCCAGCATTTT	CSVNLGAGQPQHF
TRBJ2-5	many	TRBD1	13	TRBV6-8	TGTGCCACCCTGAGGCAGGGGGAAGAGACCCAGTACTTC	CATLRQGEETQYF
TRBJ2-1	NA	TRBD1	16	TRBV28	TGTGCCGGTAAACGGCAGGGGGCGAGTGGGGCCAATGAGCAGTTCTTC	CAGKRQGASGANEQFF
TRBJ2-3	medium-sized	TRBD2	15	TRBV11-3	TGTGCCAGCAGCTTTGGGGGGAGGGCCATTGATACGCAGTATTTT	CASSFGGRAIDTQYF
TRBJ2-1	NA	NA	14	TRBV18	TGTGCCAGCTCCAGAGGAACGGAGTACAATGAGCAGTTCTTC	CASSRGTEYNEQFF
TRBJ2-3	NA	TRBD2	16	TRBV11-3	TGTGCCAGCAGCCAGGGACTAGCGGGAGACGTCGATACGCAGTATTTT	CASSQGLAGDVDTQYF
TRBJ1-1	NA	NA	15	TRBV5-1	TGCGCCAGCAGCTTGGCCCGGACACAGAACACTGAAGCTTTCTTT	CASSLARTQNTEAFF
TRBJ1-2	NA	TRBD1	16	TRBV11-3	TGTGCCAGCAGCTCCGAGAGACAGGGGGCTTACTATGGCTACACCTTC	CASSSERQGAYYGYTF
TRBJ2-7	few	NA	15	TRBV1	TGCGCCAGCAGCCAATCTCCGGGACAGGGATACGAGCAGTACTTC	CASSQSPGQGYEQYF
TRBJ2-1	NA	TRBD2	18	TRBV14	TGTGCCAGCAGCCCCCGGGTACTAGCGGGAGATGTCTACAATGAGCAGTTCTTC	CASSPRVLAGDVYNEQFF
TRBJ1-2	NA	TRBD1	15	TRBV18	TGTGCCAGCTCGCCCGGGCAGGACAGGGTACGTGGCTACACCTTC	CASSPGQDRVRGYTF
TRBJ2-5	NA	NA	14	TRBV30	TGTGCCTGGAGGACCACAGGGAGTAAAGAGACCCAGTACTTC	CAWRTTGSKETQYF
TRBJ2-7	NA	TRBD1	15	TRBV11-3	TGTGCCAGCAGCTTAGGGGGACAGGGTCCCTACGAGCAGTACTTC	CASSLGGQGPYEQYF
TRBJ1-2	NA	NA	14	TRBV30	TGTGCCTGGAGTGTTCAGGGTCTTTTGGATGGCTACACCTTC	CAWSVQGLLDGYTF
TRBJ2-1	NA	NA	16	TRBV19	TGTGCCAGTAGTATTGCTTTAGGGGACCTCTACAATGAGCAGTTCTTC	CASSIALGDLYNEQFF
TRBJ2-1	few	TRBD2	18	TRBV6-8	TGTGCCAGCAGTGGCTTATGGGACGGGAGGGTAACCTGGAATGAGCAGTTCTTC	CASSGLWDGRVTWNEQFF
TRBJ2-5	NA	TRBD2	13	TRBV9	TGTGCCAGCAGTGTTCGCGGGGGAGAGACCCAGTACTTC	CASSVRGGETQYF
TRBJ1-1	few	NA	12	TRBV6-8	TGTGCCAGCAGTTACGGGCCAGGGAGAGCTTTCTTT	CASSYGPGRAFF
TRBJ2-1	few	TRBD2	15	TRBV7-6	TGTGCCAGCAGCGTCGGACTAGGGACCTACAATGAGCAGTTCTTC	CASSVGLGTYNEQFF
TRBJ2-4	medium-sized	NA	15	TRBV11-3	TGTGCCAGCAGCTTGGGTGTTCTAGCCAAAAACATTCAGTACTTC	CASSLGVLAKNIQYF
TRBJ1-1	few	TRBD1	14	TRBV29-1	TGCAGCGTTGTCCCCAGGGGGGGGAACACTGAAGCTTTCTTT	CSVVPRGGNTEAFF
TRBJ1-4	NA	NA	14	TRBV5-1	TGCGCCAGCAGACCTGGGGCGGCCCATGAAAAACTGTTTTTT	CASRPGAAHEKLFF
TRBJ2-3	few	TRBD2	17	TRBV9	TGTGCCAGCAGCCCCGGGACTAGCGGGGCTAACACAGATACGCAGTATTTT	CASSPGTSGANTDTQYF
TRBJ2-5	NA	NA	13	TRBV18	TGTGCCAGCTCACGGGGGGAGGAAGAGACCCAGTACTTC	CASSRGEEETQYF
TRBJ2-2	NA	NA	14	TRBV29-1	TGCAGCGTCTCTGGAACCCCGAACACCGGGGAGCTGTTTTTT	CSVSGTPNTGELFF
TRBJ2-7	medium-sized	TRBD2	16	TRBV6-8	TGTGCCAGCAGTTACCTCGGAATGGGGAGGGACTACGAGCAGTACTTC	CASSYLGMGRDYEQYF
TRBJ2-5	NA	NA	13	TRBV29-1	TGCAGCGTTGATCTGTGGGTCCAAGAGACCCAGTACTTC	CSVDLWVQETQYF
TRBJ2-3	NA	NA	14	TRBV10-2	TGCGCCAGCAGTGAAGGGCAGGGTTCAGATACGCAGTATTTT	CASSEGQGSDTQYF
TRBJ1-5	NA	NA	17	TRBV30	TGTGCCTGGAGTGGAGGGTCGACGTCAGGGGCTAATCAGCCCCAGCATTTT	CAWSGGSTSGANQPQHF
TRBJ1-1	NA	NA	13	TRBV18	TGTGCCAGCTCCCAGGACAGGAACACTGAAGCTTTCTTT	CASSQDRNTEAFF
TRBJ2-3	few	NA	14	TRBV11-3	TGTGCCAGCAGCTTGTGGGGGAGCACAGATACGCAGTATTTT	CASSLWGSTDTQYF
TRBJ1-1	few	NA	14	TRBV6-8	TGTGCCAGTCCAAACCCAGGGGTTAGGACTGAAGCTTTCTTT	CASPNPGVRTEAFF